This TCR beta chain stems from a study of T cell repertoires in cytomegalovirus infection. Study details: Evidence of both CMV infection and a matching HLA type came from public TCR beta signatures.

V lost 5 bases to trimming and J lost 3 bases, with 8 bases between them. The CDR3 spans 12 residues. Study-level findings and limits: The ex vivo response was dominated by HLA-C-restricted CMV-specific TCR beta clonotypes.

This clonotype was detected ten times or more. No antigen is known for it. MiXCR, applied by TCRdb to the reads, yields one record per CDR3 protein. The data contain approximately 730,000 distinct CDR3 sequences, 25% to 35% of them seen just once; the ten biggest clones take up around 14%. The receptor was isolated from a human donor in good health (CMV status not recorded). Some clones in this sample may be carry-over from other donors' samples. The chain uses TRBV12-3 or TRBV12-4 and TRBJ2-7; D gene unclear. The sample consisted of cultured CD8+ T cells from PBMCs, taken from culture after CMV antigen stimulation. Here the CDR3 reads CASSPNSYEQYV. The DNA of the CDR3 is TGTGCCAGCAGTCCCAATAGCTACGAGCAGTACGTC.